This T cell receptor (beta chain) was observed in a study of shared clonotypes between healthy human individuals. Some clones are missing from TCRdb's copy, which holds only in-frame ones; the method was immunoSEQ multiplex PCR. The sample records about 2.1 million clones, 80% to 95% being singletons. CDR3 length: 19 amino acids. Germline loops: CDR1 MNHEY, CDR2 SMNVEV (reference sequence). Trimming removed 6 bases from V and 5 bases from J; junction bases left unmatched: 22. CD45RO-negative, CCR7-selected cells formed the naive CD8 fraction, which excluded terminally differentiated effector memory CD45RA+ cells.

This receptor was taken from a man aged 18 to 29 in good health. Some clones in this sample may be carry-over from other donors' samples. The chain is built from TRBV27 and TRBJ2-5; TRBD2 aligns across 9 bases. What was sequenced was naive CD8+ T cells from PBMCs. The DNA of the CDR3 is TGTGCCAGCAGCCGGATAATGGGGGAAGGCGGGAGGGCCTGGGAGACCCAGTACTTC. Protein: CASSRIMGEGGRAWETQYF.